This T cell receptor beta chain was obtained from a study of blood T cell repertoires in COVID-19. At the level of the study: Samples taken during acute and convalescent COVID-19 were collected in the United States, Italy and Spain. From T cells, B-cell-depleted T cells, or PBMCs came the material, which was cDNA or gDNA.

Original handling: Estimation of nucleated cell counts was performed using reference gene primer amplification. The protocol was immunoSEQ multiplex PCR, while the TCRdb copy is restricted to in-frame clones and leaves out a portion. The V and J calls and the clone size are those of that table, but D and trimming were determined from the DNA. The sample includes about 360,000 clones, more than 75% seen only once; the top ten take about 2.9%. The CDR3 contains 13 residues. Looked up from germline, CDR1 is MGHRA and CDR2 is YSYEKL. The V gene lost 2 bases and the J gene lost 1 base, with 5 bases spanning the gap.

Material: peripheral blood. The receptor was isolated from a human donor in a cohort sampled during active COVID-19. The chain joins TRBV4-1 to TRBJ2-5; D not certain. CDR3 sequence: CASSQSGQETQYF. The CDR3 DNA reads TGCGCCAGCAGCCAATCGGGCCAAGAGACCCAGTACTTC.